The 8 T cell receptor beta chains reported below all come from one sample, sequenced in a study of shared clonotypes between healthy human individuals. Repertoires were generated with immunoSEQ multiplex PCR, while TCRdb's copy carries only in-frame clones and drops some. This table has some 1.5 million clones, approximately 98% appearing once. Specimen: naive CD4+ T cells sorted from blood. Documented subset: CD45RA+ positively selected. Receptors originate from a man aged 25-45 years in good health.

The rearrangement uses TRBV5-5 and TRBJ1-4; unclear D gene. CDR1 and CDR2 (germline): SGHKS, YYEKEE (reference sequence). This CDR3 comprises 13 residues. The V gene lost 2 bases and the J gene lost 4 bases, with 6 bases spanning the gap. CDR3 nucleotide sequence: TGTGCCAGCAGCTTAGAAGATAATGAAAAACTGTTTTTT. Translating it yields CASSLEDNEKLFF. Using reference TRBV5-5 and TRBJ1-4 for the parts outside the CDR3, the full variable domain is DAGVTQSPTHLIKTRGQQVTLRCSPISGHKSVSWYQQVLGQGPQFIFQYYEKEERGRGNFPDRFSARQFPNYSSELNVNALLLGDSALYLCASSLEDNEKLFFGSGTQLSVL.

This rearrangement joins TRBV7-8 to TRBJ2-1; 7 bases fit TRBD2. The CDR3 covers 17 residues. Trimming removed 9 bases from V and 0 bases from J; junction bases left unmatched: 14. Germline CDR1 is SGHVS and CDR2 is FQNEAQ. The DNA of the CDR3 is TGTGCCAGGGTTACTCCTGCTAGCGGCAGCTCCTACAATGAGCAGTTCTTC. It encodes CARVTPASGSSYNEQFF.

CDR3 amino acids: CASSSGVWSYNEQFF. The CDR3 region has the DNA TGTGCCAGCAGTTCCGGGGTTTGGTCCTACAATGAGCAGTTCTTC. The chain employs TRBV28 and TRBJ2-1, with D perhaps matching TRBD2 (5 bases). V lost 4 bases to trimming and J lost 1 base, with 11 bases between them. The germline gives CDR1 MDHEN, CDR2 SYDVKM. This CDR3 region has 15 residues. The full variable domain, its missing parts supplied by reference TRBV28 and TRBJ2-1, is DVKVTQSSRYLVKRTGEKVFLECVQDMDHENMFWYRQDPGLGLRLIYFSYDVKMKEKGDIPEGYSVSREKKERFSLILESASTNQTSMYLCASSSGVWSYNEQFFGPGTRLTVL.

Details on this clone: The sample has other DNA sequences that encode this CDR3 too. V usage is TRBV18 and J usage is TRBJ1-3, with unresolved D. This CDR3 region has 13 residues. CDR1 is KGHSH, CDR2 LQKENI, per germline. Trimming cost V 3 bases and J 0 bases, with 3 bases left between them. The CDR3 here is CASSPISGNTIYF. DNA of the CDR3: TGTGCCAGCTCACCTATCTCTGGAAACACCATATATTTT.

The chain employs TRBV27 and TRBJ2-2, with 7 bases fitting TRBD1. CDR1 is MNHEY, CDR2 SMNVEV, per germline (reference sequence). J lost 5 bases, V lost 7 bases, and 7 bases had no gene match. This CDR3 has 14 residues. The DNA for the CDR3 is TGTGCCAGCACTTTGACAGGGTCTACCGGGGAGCTGTTTTTT. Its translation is CASTLTGSTGELFF.

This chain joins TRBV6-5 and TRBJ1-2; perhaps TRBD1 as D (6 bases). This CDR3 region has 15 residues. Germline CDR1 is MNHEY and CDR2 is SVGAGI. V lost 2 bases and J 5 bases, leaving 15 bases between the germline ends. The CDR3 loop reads CASSYDYRANYGYTF. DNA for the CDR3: TGTGCCAGCAGTTACGACTACAGGGCGAATTATGGCTACACCTTC.

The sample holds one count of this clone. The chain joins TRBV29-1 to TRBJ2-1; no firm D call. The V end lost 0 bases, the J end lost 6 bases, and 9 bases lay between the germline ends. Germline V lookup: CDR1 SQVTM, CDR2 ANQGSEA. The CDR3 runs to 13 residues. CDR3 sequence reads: CSVEELTVNEQFF. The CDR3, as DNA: TGCAGCGTTGAAGAATTGACTGTCAATGAGCAGTTCTTC.

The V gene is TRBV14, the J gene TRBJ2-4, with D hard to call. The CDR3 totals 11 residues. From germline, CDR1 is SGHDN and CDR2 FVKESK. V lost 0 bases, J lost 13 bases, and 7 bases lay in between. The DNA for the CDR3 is TGTGCCAGCAGCCAAGACTCGCGCCAGTACTTC. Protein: CASSQDSRQYF.